The TCR beta chain under discussion was sequenced for a study of OX40 agonist ivuxolimab in advanced cancers. In the study overall: The patients' treatment was ivuxolimab, an agonistic anti-OX40 (CD134) antibody. Of the patients, three showed partial responses, one with hepatocellular carcinoma and two with cutaneous melanoma.

The germline CDR1 and CDR2 sequences are SSHAT and FNYEAQ (reference sequence). The CDR3 is made up of 16 amino acids. Produced via immunoSEQ multiplex PCR; TCRdb's table is partial and in-frame only. This sample yields about 50,000 clones, of which 82% are seen a single time; about 1.5% belongs to the top ten. As to this clone: Sequence at one end of the junction differs from germline and may be a read error.

The sequences come from CD4+ or CD8+ T cells sorted from blood, collected in a trial of the OX40 agonist ivuxolimab. This chain joins TRBV7-7 and TRBJ2-7; D is unresolved. The origin of this receptor is an adult with an advanced solid tumor such as melanoma, head and neck, liver or kidney cancer. The CDR3 is CASSFHVSLNSYEQYF. CDR3 DNA sequence: TGTGCTAGCAGCTTTCATGTTAGCCTAAACTCCTACGAGCAGTACTTC.